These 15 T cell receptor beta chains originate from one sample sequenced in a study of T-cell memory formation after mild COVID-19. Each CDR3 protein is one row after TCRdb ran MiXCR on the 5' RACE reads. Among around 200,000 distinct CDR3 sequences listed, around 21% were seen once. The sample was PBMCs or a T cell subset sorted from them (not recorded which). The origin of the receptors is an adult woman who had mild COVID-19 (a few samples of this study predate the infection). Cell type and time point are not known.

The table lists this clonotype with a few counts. DNA of the CDR3: TGTGCCAGCAGCCTTCTAGCGGCGGGTTGGGGTAAACAGTTCTTC. Translation: CASSLLAAGWGKQFF. The chain combines TRBV7-8 with TRBJ2-1; TRBD2 aligns across 7 bases. CDR3 length equals 15 residues. Germline V lookup: CDR1 SGHVS, CDR2 FQNEAQ. Losses at the gene ends were 5 bases for V and 13 bases for J; bases not matched to a gene: 17.

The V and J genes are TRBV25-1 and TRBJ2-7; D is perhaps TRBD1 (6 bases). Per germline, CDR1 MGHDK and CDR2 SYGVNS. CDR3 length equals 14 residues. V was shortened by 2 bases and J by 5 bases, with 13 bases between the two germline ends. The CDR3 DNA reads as TGTGCCAGCAGTGAACTAACAGGGATCGACGAGCAGTACTTC. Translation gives CASSELTGIDEQYF.

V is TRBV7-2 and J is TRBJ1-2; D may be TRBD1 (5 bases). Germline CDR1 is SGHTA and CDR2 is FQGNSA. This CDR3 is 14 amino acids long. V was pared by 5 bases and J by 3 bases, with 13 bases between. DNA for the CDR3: TGTGCCAGCAGCCTCGGGACGGCTGACTATGGCTACACCTTC. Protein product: CASSLGTADYGYTF. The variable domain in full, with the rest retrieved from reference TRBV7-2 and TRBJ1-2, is GAGVSQSPSNKVTEKGKDVELRCDPISGHTALYWYRQSLGQGLEFLIYFQGNSAPDKSGLPSDRFSAERTGGSVSTLTIQRTQQEDSAVYLCASSLGTADYGYTFGSGTRLTVV.

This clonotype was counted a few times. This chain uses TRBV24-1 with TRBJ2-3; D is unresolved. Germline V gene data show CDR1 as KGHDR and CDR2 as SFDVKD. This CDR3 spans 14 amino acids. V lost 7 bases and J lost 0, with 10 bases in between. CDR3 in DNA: TGTGCCACCAGGAGTTCAACTAGCACAGATACGCAGTATTTT. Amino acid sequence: CATRSSTSTDTQYF.

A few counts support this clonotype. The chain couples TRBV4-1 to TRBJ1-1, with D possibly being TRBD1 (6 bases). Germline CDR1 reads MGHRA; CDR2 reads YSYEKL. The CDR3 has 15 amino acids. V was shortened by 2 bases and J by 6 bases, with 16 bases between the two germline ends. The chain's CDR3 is CASSQPVGWGPEAFF. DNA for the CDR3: TGCGCCAGCAGCCAACCCGTGGGGTGGGGGCCTGAAGCTTTCTTT.

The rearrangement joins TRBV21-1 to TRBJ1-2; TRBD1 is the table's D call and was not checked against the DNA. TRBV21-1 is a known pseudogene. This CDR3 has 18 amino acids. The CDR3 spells CASSKYPEGRGNVDGYTF. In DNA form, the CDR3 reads TGTGCCAGCAGCAAATACCCCGAGGGCAGGGGAAATGTGGATGGCTACACCTTC.

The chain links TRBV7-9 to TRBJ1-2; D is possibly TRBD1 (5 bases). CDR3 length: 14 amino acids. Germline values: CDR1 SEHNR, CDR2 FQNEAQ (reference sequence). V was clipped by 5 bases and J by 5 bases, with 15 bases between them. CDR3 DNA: TGTGCCAGCAGCGAAGGGACGGGAGCTTATGGCTACACCTTC. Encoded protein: CASSEGTGAYGYTF.

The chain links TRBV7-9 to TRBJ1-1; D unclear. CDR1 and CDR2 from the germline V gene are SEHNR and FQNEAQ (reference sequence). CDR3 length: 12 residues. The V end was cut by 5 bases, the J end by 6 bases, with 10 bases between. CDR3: CASSPTDAEAFF. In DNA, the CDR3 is TGTGCCAGCAGCCCGACGGACGCTGAAGCTTTCTTT.

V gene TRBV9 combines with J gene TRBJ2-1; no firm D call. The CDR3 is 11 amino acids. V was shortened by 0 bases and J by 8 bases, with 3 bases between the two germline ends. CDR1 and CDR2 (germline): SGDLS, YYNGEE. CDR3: CASSVGYEQFF. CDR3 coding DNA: TGTGCCAGCAGCGTAGGCTATGAGCAGTTCTTC.

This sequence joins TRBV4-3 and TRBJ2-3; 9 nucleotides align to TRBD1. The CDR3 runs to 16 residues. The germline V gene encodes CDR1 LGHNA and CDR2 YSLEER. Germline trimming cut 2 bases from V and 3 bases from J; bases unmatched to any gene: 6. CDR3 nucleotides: TGCGCCAGCAGCCAATTAACAGGGGGCCTTACAGATACGCAGTATTTT. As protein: CASSQLTGGLTDTQYF.

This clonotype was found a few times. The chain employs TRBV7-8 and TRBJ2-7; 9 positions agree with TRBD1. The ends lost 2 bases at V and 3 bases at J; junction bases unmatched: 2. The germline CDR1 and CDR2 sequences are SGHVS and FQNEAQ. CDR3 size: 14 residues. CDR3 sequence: CASSLWTGDYEQYF. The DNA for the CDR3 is TGTGCCAGCAGCTTATGGACAGGGGACTACGAGCAGTACTTC. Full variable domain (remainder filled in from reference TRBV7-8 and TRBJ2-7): GAGVSQSPRYKVAKRGQDVALRCDPISGHVSLFWYQQALGQGPEFLTYFQNEAQLDKSGLPSDRFFAERPEGSVSTLKIQRTQQEDSAVYLCASSLWTGDYEQYFGPGTRLTVT.

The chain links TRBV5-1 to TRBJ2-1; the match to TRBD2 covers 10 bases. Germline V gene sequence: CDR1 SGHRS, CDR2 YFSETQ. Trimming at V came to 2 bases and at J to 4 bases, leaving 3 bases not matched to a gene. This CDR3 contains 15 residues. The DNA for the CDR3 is TGCGCCAGCAGCTTTACTAGCGGGACGTACAATGAGCAGTTCTTC. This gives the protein CASSFTSGTYNEQFF.

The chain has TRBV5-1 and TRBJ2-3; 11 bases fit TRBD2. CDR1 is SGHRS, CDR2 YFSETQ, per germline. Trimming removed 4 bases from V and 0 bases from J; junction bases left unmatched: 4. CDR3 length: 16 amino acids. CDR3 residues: CASSHWTSGSTDTQYF. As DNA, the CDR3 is TGCGCCAGCAGCCACTGGACTAGCGGGAGCACAGATACGCAGTATTTT.

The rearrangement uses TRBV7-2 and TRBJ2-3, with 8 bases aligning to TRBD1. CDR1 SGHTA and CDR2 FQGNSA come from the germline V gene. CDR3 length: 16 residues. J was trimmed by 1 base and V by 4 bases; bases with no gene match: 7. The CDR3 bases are TGTGCCAGCAGCTCCTGGACAGGGTGGGGCACAGATACGCAGTATTTT. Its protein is CASSSWTGWGTDTQYF. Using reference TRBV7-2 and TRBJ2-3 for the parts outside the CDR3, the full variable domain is GAGVSQSPSNKVTEKGKDVELRCDPISGHTALYWYRQSLGQGLEFLIYFQGNSAPDKSGLPSDRFSAERTGGSVSTLTIQRTQQEDSAVYLCASSSWTGWGTDTQYFGPGTRLTVL.

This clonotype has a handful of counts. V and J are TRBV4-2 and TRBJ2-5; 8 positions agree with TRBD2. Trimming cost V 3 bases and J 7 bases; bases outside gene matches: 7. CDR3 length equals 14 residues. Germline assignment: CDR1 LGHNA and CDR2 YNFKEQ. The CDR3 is CASSQSGGGGTQYF. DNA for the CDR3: TGTGCCAGCAGCCAGAGCGGGGGTGGTGGGACCCAGTACTTC.